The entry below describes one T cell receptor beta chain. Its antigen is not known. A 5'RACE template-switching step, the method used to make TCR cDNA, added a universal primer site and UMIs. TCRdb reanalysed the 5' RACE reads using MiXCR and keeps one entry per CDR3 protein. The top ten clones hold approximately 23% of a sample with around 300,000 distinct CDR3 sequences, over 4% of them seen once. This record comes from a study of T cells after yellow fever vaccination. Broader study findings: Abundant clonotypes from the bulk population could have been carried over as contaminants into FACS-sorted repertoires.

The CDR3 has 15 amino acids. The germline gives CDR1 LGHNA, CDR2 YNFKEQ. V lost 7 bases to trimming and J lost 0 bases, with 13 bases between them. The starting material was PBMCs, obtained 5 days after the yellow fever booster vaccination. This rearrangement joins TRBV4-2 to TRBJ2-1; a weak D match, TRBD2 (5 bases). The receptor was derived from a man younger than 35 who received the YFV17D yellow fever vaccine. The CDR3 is CASTRAVSSYNEQFF. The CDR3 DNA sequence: TGTGCCAGCACCCGAGCGGTTAGCTCCTACAATGAGCAGTTCTTC.